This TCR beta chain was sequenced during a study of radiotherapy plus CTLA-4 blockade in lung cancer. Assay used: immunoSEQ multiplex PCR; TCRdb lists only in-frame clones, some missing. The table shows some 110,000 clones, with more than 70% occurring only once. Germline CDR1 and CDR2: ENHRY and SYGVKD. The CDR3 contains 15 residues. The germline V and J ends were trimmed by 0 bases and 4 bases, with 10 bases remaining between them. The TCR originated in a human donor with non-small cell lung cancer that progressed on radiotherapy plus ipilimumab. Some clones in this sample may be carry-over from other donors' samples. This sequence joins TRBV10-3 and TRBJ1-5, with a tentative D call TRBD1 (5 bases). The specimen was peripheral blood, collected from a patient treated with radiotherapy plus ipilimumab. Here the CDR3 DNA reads TGTGCCATCAGTGAGTCGCAAGGGGCAAATCAGCCCCAGCATTTT. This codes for CAISESQGANQPQHF.